Included here is one T cell receptor beta chain sequence, with context. Its specificity is not known. Nominally healthy donors provided the samples, though records likely missed some immune exposures. V shed 0 bases, J shed 9 bases, and the junction held 14 bases outside the gene matches. CDR1 and CDR2 from the germline V gene are SGHRS and YFSETQ. This CDR3 is built from 17 residues. This sample was included in a study of cytomegalovirus exposure and HLA in healthy donors. Study observations and caveats: In a later analysis, around 18,000 TCR beta sequences were associated with HLA alleles at 0.05 false discovery rate.

The PCR ran on 60 Vbeta and 13 Jbeta primers. The data were produced by immunoSEQ multiplex PCR, yet TCRdb's version contains in-frame clones alone and is incomplete. Of under 200,000 clones listed, approximately 80% were seen once; the top ten hold 1.3%. This chain connects TRBV5-1 to TRBJ2-1; 8 bases line up with TRBD1. This receptor was identified in a woman aged 50 to 60 in good health and CMV-seronegative. What was sequenced was PBMCs. The CDR3 protein is CASSLGGSGGELAEQFF. The DNA of the CDR3 is TGCGCCAGCAGCTTGGGGGGGTCAGGGGGCGAGTTGGCTGAGCAGTTCTTC.